One and the same sample provided the 22 T cell receptor beta chains below, sequenced in a study of T cells in women clearing cervical HPV infection. The repertoire was sequenced with immunoSEQ multiplex PCR; TCRdb's copy has only in-frame clones and lacks some. The sample totals approximately 39,000 clones. The source material was blood buffy coat. These receptors all come from a woman between 18 and 70 years old with a cervical HPV16 infection that either progressed to CIN3+ or cleared (not recorded which).

To note about this clone: The CDR3 end lies 3 residues beyond the end of the read and is filled in from the germline J gene. The chain recombines TRBV5-1 with TRBJ1-2; weak D call: TRBD1 (5 bases). V shed 2 bases and J shed 0 bases, with 8 bases lying between them. Germline loops: CDR1 SGHRS, CDR2 YFSETQ. The CDR3 sequence is 14 residues long. CDR3 sequence reads: CASSLLGPNYGYTF. The DNA read from the CDR3 is TGCGCCAGCAGCTTACTGGGGCCTAACTATGGC.

Remarks on this clone: The read falls 3 residues short of the CDR3 end, and the missing part is taken from the germline J gene. This chain joins TRBV4-1 and TRBJ1-4; 7 bases are shared with TRBD1. The germline V gene encodes CDR1 MGHRA and CDR2 YSYEKL. J was trimmed by 4 bases and V by 4 bases; bases with no gene match: 15. The CDR3 covers 18 residues. The sequenced part of the CDR3 DNA is TGCGCCAGCAGCCTCCTTAGGTCAGGGGACAGCCGTAATGAAAAA. It is translated as CASSLLRSGDSRNEK. The full CDR3 is CASSLLRSGDSRNEKLFF.

Concerning this clone: The read comes to an end 3 residues before the CDR3 does, leaving the germline J gene to fill in the end. The chain links TRBV7-2 to TRBJ1-1, with D possibly being TRBD1 (6 bases). Trimming left V 0 bases short and J 0 bases short, with 8 bases between. The germline V gene encodes CDR1 SGHTA and CDR2 FQGNSA. The CDR3 length is 15 residues. CDR3 bases read: TGTGCCAGCAGCTTAGCGTGGGGGCTGAACACTGAA. Translated: CASSLAWGLNTE. The entire CDR3 sequence reads CASSLAWGLNTEAFF.

A word on this clone: The sequenced fragment ends 3 residues before the CDR3 boundary, so the rest is inferred from the germline J gene. This rearrangement joins TRBV27 to TRBJ2-7; D possibly corresponds to TRBD2 (6 bases). The CDR3 has 12 amino acids. V lost 6 bases to trimming and J lost 3 bases, with 9 bases between them. Germline V gene data show CDR1 as MNHEY and CDR2 as SMNVEV (reference sequence). The CDR3 bases that were read are TGTGCCAGCAGGGGAGCGGGCTACGAG. Translation gives CASRGAGYE. The entire CDR3 protein reads CASRGAGYEQYF.

Regarding this clone: At one of its ends the junction is not consistent with the germline gene, which may arise from a read error. The read halts 3 residues ahead of the CDR3 end, with the missing end drawn from the germline J gene. This sequence joins TRBV6-4 and TRBJ2-3; D might be TRBD1 (6 bases). Germline CDR1 is MRHNA and CDR2 is SNTAGT. The CDR3 is 15 amino acids. The CDR3 protein is CANSQGILSTDTQYF. The part of the CDR3 DNA that was read is TGTGCCAACAGTCAGGGGATTCTTAGCACAGATACG.

Worth noting for this clone: The read comes to an end 3 residues before the CDR3 does, leaving the germline J gene to fill in the end. This sequence joins TRBV5-4 and TRBJ1-1; possible D gene TRBD1, 6 bases. Germline V gene data show CDR1 as SGHNT and CDR2 as YYREEE (reference sequence). With 4 bases removed from V and 4 bases from J, the gap between germline ends came to 17 bases. This CDR3 spans 15 amino acids. CDR3 residues: CASSGTGKLSTEAFF. The part of the CDR3 DNA that was read is TGTGCCAGCAGCGGCACAGGGAAGTTGAGCACTGAA.

Concerning this clone itself: The CDR3 end falls 3 residues outside the read, so it is completed with the germline J gene. The chain has TRBV29-1 and TRBJ2-5; the D gene is possibly TRBD1 (5 bases). The length of the CDR3 is 13 residues. Germline V gene lookup returns CDR1 SQVTM and CDR2 ANQGSEA. V was trimmed by 0 bases and J by 4 bases, leaving 9 bases between them. The chain's CDR3 is CSVEDLGRETQYF. Partial CDR3 DNA: TGCAGCGTTGAAGATTTGGGGCGAGAGACC.

For this clone: An end of the junction differs from the germline gene, which may be a read error. CDR3 DNA, as far as it was read: TGCGCCAGCAGCCAATTTATGTCGGGACAGACGAACACTGAA. It translates to CASSQFMSGQTNTE. The whole CDR3 reads CASSQFMSGQTNTEAFF. The chain carries TRBV4-2 and TRBJ1-1, with 7 bases that match TRBD1. The read ends 3 residues before the CDR3 terminus; that terminus is restored from the germline J gene. The CDR3 length is 17 residues. CDR1 is LGHNA, CDR2 YNFKEQ, per germline.

CDR3: CASSQEAGGYQETQYF. The sequenced CDR3 bases are TGCGCCAGCAGCCAGGAAGCGGGAGGGTACCAAGAGACC. The chain is built from TRBV4-1 and TRBJ2-5; 10 bases are a match to TRBD2. The CDR3 is cut off 3 residues early in the read; its end comes from the germline J gene. Germline V CDR1 and CDR2: MGHRA, YSYEKL. CDR3 size: 16 residues. V dropped 3 bases and J dropped 0; count of bases not matched to a gene: 4.

Concerning this clone: With the read ending 3 residues before the CDR3 end, the germline J gene is used to fill in that end. The chain carries TRBV19 and TRBJ1-1, with D perhaps matching TRBD1 (5 bases). Germline CDR1 LNHDA, CDR2 SQIVND (reference sequence). V was shortened by 3 bases and J by 0 bases, with 11 bases between the two germline ends. This CDR3 is 15 amino acids long. The sequenced part of the CDR3 DNA is TGTGCCAGTAGTATTACCGACAGCCTGAACACTGAA. Translated, it gives CASSITDSLNTE. The full CDR3 is CASSITDSLNTEAFF.

Comment on this clone: The read terminates 3 residues before the CDR3 end, so the remaining end is supplied by the germline J gene. The chain links TRBV18 to TRBJ1-5; a possible D gene is TRBD1 (6 bases). Germline loops: CDR1 KGHSH, CDR2 LQKENI. The CDR3 runs to 16 residues. V lost 1 base to trimming and J lost 4 bases, with 14 bases between them. The CDR3 loop is CASSPQALGGNQPQHF. The part of the CDR3 DNA that was read is TGTGCCAGCTCACCACAGGCGTTAGGGGGTAATCAGCCC.

As concerns this clone: The CDR3 end falls 3 residues outside the read, so it is completed with the germline J gene. The chain combines TRBV7-2 with TRBJ2-7, with 11 nucleotides matching TRBD2. Trimming took 4 bases from V and 4 from J; bases not matched to a gene: 3. This CDR3 region has 14 residues. Germline values: CDR1 SGHTA, CDR2 FQGNSA. CDR3 DNA, as far as it was read: TGTGCCAGCAGCTCGACTAGCGGGGAGTACGAG. It translates to CASSSTSGEYE. The entire CDR3 protein reads CASSSTSGEYEQYF.

Remarks on this clone: The CDR3 is cut off 3 residues early in the read; its end comes from the germline J gene. This chain links TRBV29-1 with TRBJ2-7, with D tentatively TRBD1 (6 bases). Germline values: CDR1 SQVTM, CDR2 ANQGSEA. The CDR3 has 14 residues. V was trimmed by 5 bases and J by 4 bases, leaving 18 bases between them. Partial CDR3 DNA: TGCAGCGTTCAAGGAGGACAGATTAATTACGAG. Residues: CSVQGGQINYE. The CDR3 in full is CSVQGGQINYEQYF.

As to this clone: The read halts 3 residues ahead of the CDR3 end, with the missing end drawn from the germline J gene. The chain joins TRBV11-2 to TRBJ1-3; D is uncertain. The CDR3 length is 12 residues. Germline V CDR1 and CDR2: SGHAT, FQNNGV. V was pared by 8 bases and J by 4 bases, with 9 bases between. The CDR3 DNA, read in part, is TGTGCCAGCGGCCACCAGGGAAACACC. Protein: CASGHQGNT. The CDR3 in full is CASGHQGNTIYF.

Details on this clone: Read data end 3 residues before the CDR3 end; the end is taken from the germline J gene. This chain joins TRBV29-1 and TRBJ2-7; perhaps TRBD2 as D (6 bases). The CDR3 totals 13 residues. The germline CDR1 and CDR2 sequences are SQVTM and ANQGSEA. V lost 6 bases to trimming and J lost 2 bases, with 14 bases between them. The CDR3 spells CSVGTPAPYEQYF. The part of the CDR3 DNA that was read is TGCAGCGTCGGGACTCCAGCCCCCTACGAG.

As for this clone: The CDR3 is cut off 3 residues early in the read; its end comes from the germline J gene. The J gene is TRBJ2-5, the V gene TRBV5-4; TRBD1 matches at 7 bases. Germline assignment: CDR1 SGHNT and CDR2 YYREEE (reference sequence). The CDR3 loop spans 12 amino acids. The V segment lost 7 bases and the J segment 5 bases; nucleotides outside the gene matches: 5. CDR3 DNA (partial): TGTGCCAGCCAAGGGGGCGGTGAGACC. Its translation: CASQGGGET. The entire CDR3 protein reads CASQGGGETQYF.

With regard to this clone: Coverage ceases 3 residues before the CDR3 finishes, and the germline J gene fills in the end. This chain joins TRBV7-2 and TRBJ2-7; D is unclear. Germline assignment: CDR1 SGHTA and CDR2 FQGNSA. This CDR3 comprises 12 residues. V lost 1 base to trimming and J lost 3 bases, with 4 bases between them. Incomplete CDR3 DNA: TGTGCCAGCAGCTTAGTCGGCTACGAG. Encoded protein: CASSLVGYE. The CDR3 in its entirety is CASSLVGYEQYF.

On this clone: The read is 3 residues too short to cover the CDR3 end, so that end is filled in from the germline J gene. J is TRBJ1-6 and V is TRBV19, with D perhaps TRBD1 (5 bases). V was shortened by 6 bases and J by 8 bases, with 14 bases between the two germline ends. The germline CDR1 and CDR2 sequences are LNHDA and SQIVND (reference sequence). This CDR3 comprises 14 residues. CDR3 sequence reads: CASSRIEGDSPLHF. The CDR3 bases that were read are TGTGCCAGTAGCAGAATAGAAGGGGATTCACCC.

Points on this clone: Read coverage stops 3 residues before the CDR3 terminus; the germline J gene supplies the remainder. This rearrangement joins TRBV6-1 to TRBJ1-1, with D uncertain. Trimming took off 1 base at V and 1 base at J, with 7 bases between the two ends. The CDR3 totals 14 residues. Germline CDR1 MNHNS, CDR2 SASEGT. CDR3 sequence reads: CASSEVEGNTEAFF. The CDR3 DNA, read in part, is TGTGCCAGCAGTGAAGTCGAGGGGAACACTGAA.

Points on this clone: The read ends 3 residues before the CDR3 terminus; that terminus is restored from the germline J gene. The V gene is TRBV5-1, the J gene TRBJ1-4; 7 bases map to TRBD1. The CDR3 spans 17 residues. V gave up 0 bases and J gave up 0 bases; unmatched junction bases: 5. From germline, CDR1 is SGHRS and CDR2 YFSETQ. CDR3 sequence: CASSLAGQVATNEKLFF. CDR3 DNA (partial): TGCGCCAGCAGCTTGGCAGGACAGGTGGCAACTAATGAAAAA. Full variable domain (rest looked up from reference TRBV5-1 and TRBJ1-4): KAGVTQTPRYLIKTRGQQVTLSCSPISGHRSVSWYQQTPGQGLQFLFEYFSETQRNKGNFPGRFSGRQFSNSRSEMNVSTLELGDSALYLCASSLAGQVATNEKLFFGSGTQLSVL.

In the case of this clone: The CDR3 end falls 3 residues outside the read, so it is completed with the germline J gene. The V gene is TRBV20-1, the J gene TRBJ2-7; tentative D call: TRBD2 (6 bases). The V end was cut by 3 bases, the J end by 3 bases, with 24 bases between. Germline CDR1 is DFQATT and CDR2 is SNEGSKA (reference sequence). The CDR3 has 17 amino acids. The CDR3 DNA, read in part, is TGCAGTGCTAGTTTTAGGAGGGCTCGCATGAGAAACTACGAG. This gives the protein CSASFRRARMRNYE. The complete CDR3 protein is CSASFRRARMRNYEQYF.

Worth noting for this clone: The observed sequence ends 3 residues before the CDR3 terminus, with the missing tail filled in from the germline J gene. The chain employs TRBV2 and TRBJ1-6; possibly TRBD1 for D (5 bases). Germline lookup yields CDR1 SNHLY and CDR2 FYNNEI. The ends were cut back, 5 bases at V and 7 bases at J, with 15 bases in the middle. The CDR3 extends over 15 amino acids. CDR3 protein: CASSRLTALNSPLHF. CDR3 DNA, as far as it was read: TGTGCCAGCAGTCGGCTGACAGCCCTCAATTCACCC.